What follows are 20 T cell receptor beta chains derived from one specimen sequenced in a study of CD8+CD57+ T cells in acquired aplastic anemia. It was genomic DNA that served as the template for profiling TCR beta VDJ and CDR3. TCRdb itself ran the reads through MiXCR, one entry per CDR3 protein. In the table there are more than 100,000 distinct CDR3 sequences, more than 35% of which are singletons. Sequencing input: sorted CD4+, CD8+, or CD8+CD57+ T cells (not recorded which) from PBMCs. The receptor source for this set is a human donor in good health, serving as a control.

The V call is TRBV19, the J call TRBJ1-2; D is ambiguous. The V and J ends lost 7 bases and 6 bases respectively, with 18 bases between them. CDR1 is LNHDA, CDR2 SQIVND, per germline (reference sequence). The CDR3 sequence is 14 residues long. The CDR3, as DNA: TGTGCCAGTATGGTCGGGAGTATCGTGCATGGCTACACCTTC. Protein sequence: CASMVGSIVHGYTF.

This clonotype was picked up many times. This may be a read error, as it is one base from a much larger clone. The genes are TRBV7-9 and TRBJ2-7; 7 bases match TRBD1. V lost 8 bases and J lost 9; bases outside the gene matches: 16. The CDR3 has 14 amino acids. Germline values: CDR1 SEHNR, CDR2 FQNEAQ (reference sequence). In DNA, the CDR3 is TGTGCCAGCGGCCTCGGGACAGTGGCCCACGGGCAGTACTTC. Translated, it gives CASGLGTVAHGQYF. Based on the CDR3 plus reference TRBV7-9 and TRBJ2-7, the full variable domain is DTGVSQNPRHKITKRGQNVTFRCDPISEHNRLYWYRQTLGQGPEFLTYFQNEAQLEKSRLLSDRFSAERPKGSFSTLEIQRTEQGDSAMYLCASGLGTVAHGQYFGPGTRLTVT.

At least ten counts were recorded for this clonotype. The genes are TRBV9 and TRBJ1-3; D may be TRBD1 (6 bases). CDR1 and CDR2 from the germline V gene are SGDLS and YYNGEE. This CDR3 region has 16 residues. V was shortened by 2 bases and J by 1 base, with 13 bases between the two germline ends. This chain's CDR3 is CASSVDLQGSGNTIYF. CDR3 DNA: TGTGCCAGCAGCGTGGATTTACAGGGTTCTGGAAACACCATATATTTT.

Ten or more counts support this clonotype. CDR3 in DNA: TGCAGTGCTATAGAGGGGGCTTCCTACAATGAGCAGTTCTTC. Translation: CSAIEGASYNEQFF. The rearrangement uses TRBV20-1 and TRBJ2-1, with 7 bases aligning to TRBD1. Looked up from germline, CDR1 is DFQATT and CDR2 is SNEGSKA (reference sequence). J lost 1 base, V lost 4 bases, and 4 bases had no gene match. The CDR3 is 14 amino acids.

This clonotype occurred once. The chain combines TRBV29-1 with TRBJ2-5; TRBD1 is a possible D gene (5 bases). Germline V lookup: CDR1 SQVTM, CDR2 ANQGSEA. V lost 3 bases to trimming and J lost 3 bases, with 8 bases between them. CDR3 size: 12 residues. The CDR3 region has the DNA TGCAGCGTTGAGGAAGGGGAAGAGACCCAGTACTTC. Its translation: CSVEEGEETQYF.

This clonotype was detected many times. The chain couples TRBV10-1 to TRBJ1-2; D possibly corresponds to TRBD1 (5 bases). The CDR3 sequence is 13 residues long. The ends were cut back, 4 bases at V and 4 bases at J, with 10 bases in the middle. Germline V gives CDR1 WNHNN, CDR2 SYGVQD (reference sequence). CDR3 residues: CASSAQGGYGYTF. CDR3 DNA sequence: TGCGCCAGCAGTGCGCAGGGCGGCTATGGCTACACCTTC.

This clonotype has a count of ten or more. V and J are TRBV30 and TRBJ2-7; TRBD1 matches at 7 bases. This CDR3 has 16 amino acids. The trim removed 4 bases at V and 6 bases at J, leaving 18 bases unmatched. Germline assignment: CDR1 GTSNPN and CDR2 SVGIG (reference sequence). The CDR3 DNA reads as TGTGCCTGGACCAGAGGGACAGTCCCCTATCCCTCCGAGCAGTACTTC. Its protein product is CAWTRGTVPYPSEQYF.

This sequence joins TRBV20-1 and TRBJ1-1; D is unclear. The CDR3 covers 10 residues. Germline V lookup: CDR1 DFQATT, CDR2 SNEGSKA (reference sequence). The ends were cut back, 5 bases at V and 5 bases at J, with 6 bases in the middle. This CDR3 is CSAAETEAFF. DNA for the CDR3: TGCAGTGCTGCGGAGACTGAAGCTTTCTTT.

This clonotype appeared many times. The chain employs TRBV2 and TRBJ2-3; D uncertain. CDR3 length: 14 amino acids. V was cut by 0 bases and J by 2 bases, with 6 bases left in between. Germline V gene lookup returns CDR1 SNHLY and CDR2 FYNNEI. The CDR3 DNA follows: TGTGCCAGCAGTGAAGCGCTTGCCACAGATACGCAGTATTTT. It encodes CASSEALATDTQYF.

The V and J genes are TRBV5-1 and TRBJ2-7, with a weak D call TRBD2 (6 bases). The CDR3 is made up of 14 amino acids. The V end lost 4 bases, the J end lost 6 bases, and 17 bases lay between the germline ends. CDR1 and CDR2 from the germline V gene are SGHRS and YFSETQ. The DNA of the CDR3 is TGCGCCAGCAGCCACGGGACTCTTCAACTCGAGCAGTACTTC. Translating it yields CASSHGTLQLEQYF.

The chain links TRBV18 to TRBJ2-3; D gene ambiguous. Trimming pared 2 bases from V and 0 bases from J, leaving 15 bases between. Germline V lookup: CDR1 KGHSH, CDR2 LQKENI. The CDR3 is made up of 17 amino acids. The CDR3 DNA reads TGTGCCAGCTCACCAAAGTTTGCGAGTATAAGCACAGATACGCAGTATTTT. Amino acids: CASSPKFASISTDTQYF.

This clonotype was recorded at least ten times. The gene calls are TRBV6-1 and TRBJ2-3; D assignment may be TRBD1 or TRBD2 (5 bases each). The CDR3 has 14 amino acids. Trimming took off 7 bases at V and 1 base at J, with 12 bases between the two ends. CDR1 is MNHNS and CDR2 is SASEGT in the germline V gene. The CDR3 coding sequence is TGTGCCAGCACGGATGAGGGGCGCACAGATACGCAGTATTTT. As protein: CASTDEGRTDTQYF.

A note on this clonotype: Possible read error: a much larger clone is one base away. The chain couples TRBV5-5 to TRBJ2-7, with 13 positions matching TRBD2. The CDR3 is 15 amino acids. Germline V gives CDR1 SGHKS, CDR2 YYEKEE (reference sequence). CDR3 amino acids: CTSSFGLAGVYEQYF. The CDR3 bases are TGTACCAGCAGCTTTGGACTAGCGGGAGTGTACGAGCAGTACTTC.

This CDR3 is CASSSFTGLYGYTF. The DNA of the CDR3 is TGTGCCAGTAGTAGCTTCACAGGGCTCTATGGCTACACCTTC. The chain carries TRBV19 and TRBJ1-2, with a weak D call TRBD1 (6 bases). The CDR3 has 14 residues. Trimming stripped 4 bases from V and 4 bases from J, with 13 bases between. CDR1 and CDR2 (germline): LNHDA, SQIVND (reference sequence).

The gene calls are TRBV25-1 and TRBJ2-3, with a possible D match to TRBD2 (5 bases). The germline V gene has CDR1 MGHDK and CDR2 SYGVNS. Between the trimmed V and J ends, which lost 1 base and 1 base, there was a span of 9 bases. The CDR3 consists of 15 residues. The CDR3: CASSEFVSGTDTQYF. The CDR3 DNA follows: TGTGCCAGCAGTGAATTTGTTAGCGGCACAGATACGCAGTATTTT.

A few counts support this clonotype. The chain carries TRBV12-5 and TRBJ2-1, with TRBD2 identical over 8 bases. Germline lookup yields CDR1 LGHNT and CDR2 FRNRAP. CDR3 size: 16 residues. J was trimmed by 3 bases and V by 4 bases; bases with no gene match: 8. In DNA, the CDR3 is TGTGCTAGTGGTTACAGTAGCGGGACCCTCTACAATGAGCAGTTCTTC. Translation gives CASGYSSGTLYNEQFF.

V and J are TRBV7-1 and TRBJ1-2, with D perhaps matching TRBD1 (6 bases). TRBV7-1 has ORF status, its function being uncertain. This CDR3 is built from 20 residues. V gave up 2 bases and J gave up 4 bases, with 29 bases separating them. CDR3 nucleotide sequence: TGTGCCAGCAGCTCATCACAGGCCAGCACTCCTCTCGGGGGGCCCTATGGCTACACCTTC. Its translation: CASSSSQASTPLGGPYGYTF.

This clonotype was counted at least ten times. This rearrangement joins TRBV6-1 to TRBJ2-1; a weak D match, TRBD2 (6 bases). This CDR3 comprises 11 residues. Trimming pared 11 bases from V and 10 bases from J, leaving 15 bases between. Germline assignment: CDR1 MNHNS and CDR2 SASEGT. The CDR3 bases are TGTGCCTCACAACTGGCGGGAGAGCAGTTCTTC. This codes for CASQLAGEQFF.

This clonotype showed up many times. The chain is built from TRBV20-1 and TRBJ1-1, with D unclear. CDR3 length: 12 residues. Germline V gene sequence: CDR1 DFQATT, CDR2 SNEGSKA (reference sequence). Trimming left V 3 bases short and J 0 bases short, with 5 bases between. The CDR3 sequence is CSARALNTEAFF. The CDR3 DNA reads TGCAGTGCTAGGGCCCTGAACACTGAAGCTTTCTTT.

The V and J genes are TRBV9 and TRBJ1-2; no clear D gene. Germline loops: CDR1 SGDLS, CDR2 YYNGEE. This CDR3 is 16 amino acids long. With 4 bases removed from V and 3 bases from J, the gap between germline ends came to 19 bases. The CDR3 here is CASSSGPVTQDYGYTF. The CDR3 bases are TGTGCCAGCAGCTCGGGCCCCGTTACCCAAGACTATGGCTACACCTTC.